The 8 T cell receptor beta chains below all came from one sample that was sequenced in a study of T cells in localized non-small cell lung cancer. Here immunoSEQ multiplex PCR was the method, and the copy in TCRdb shows in-frame clones only, minus some. The sample carries about 11,000 clones, roughly nine tenths recorded once. Sequencing used peripheral blood, obtained before any cancer treatment. The receptors derive from a male donor at least 60 years old with stage III lung adenocarcinoma.

V usage is TRBV6-6 and J usage is TRBJ1-4; tentatively, D is TRBD1 (5 bases). Germline CDR1 and CDR2: MNHNY and SVGAGI (reference sequence). V gave up 6 bases and J gave up 0 bases, with 11 bases separating them. The CDR3 has 15 amino acids. The CDR3 DNA reads as TGTGCCAGCAGCCCAAGGGGTGCAACTAATGAAAAACTGTTTTTT. It is translated as CASSPRGATNEKLFF.

The chain employs TRBV25-1 and TRBJ2-2; unclear D gene. This CDR3 has 12 residues. In germline, CDR1 is MGHDK, CDR2 SYGVNS. Trimming left V 2 bases short and J 7 bases short, with 5 bases between. The CDR3 sequence is CASSEKYGELFF. CDR3 in DNA: TGTGCCAGCAGTGAAAAATACGGGGAGCTGTTTTTT. The complete variable domain, with remaining parts taken from reference TRBV25-1 and TRBJ2-2, reads EADIYQTPRYLVIGTGKKITLECSQTMGHDKMYWYQQDPGMELHLIHYSYGVNSTEKGDLSSESTVSRIRTEHFPLTLESARPSHTSQYLCASSEKYGELFFGEGSRLTVL.

The J gene is TRBJ1-1, the V gene TRBV28, with 7 bases identical to TRBD1. Trimming removed 5 bases from V and 3 bases from J; junction bases left unmatched: 9. Per the germline V gene, CDR1 is MDHEN and CDR2 is SYDVKM. The CDR3 spans 15 residues. The CDR3 here is CASSNTGVGDTEAFF. The CDR3, as DNA: TGTGCCAGCAGTAACACAGGGGTGGGGGACACTGAAGCTTTCTTT. The variable domain in full, completed from reference TRBV28 and TRBJ1-1, reads DVKVTQSSRYLVKRTGEKVFLECVQDMDHENMFWYRQDPGLGLRLIYFSYDVKMKEKGDIPEGYSVSREKKERFSLILESASTNQTSMYLCASSNTGVGDTEAFFGQGTRLTVV.

This chain links TRBV27 with TRBJ2-1, with 9 nucleotides matching TRBD1. V lost 5 bases, J lost 6 bases, and 8 bases stayed unmatched. This CDR3 region has 15 residues. Germline values: CDR1 MNHEY, CDR2 SMNVEV (reference sequence). The CDR3 nucleotides read TGTGCCAGCAGTCCAGGGACAGGGTTAGTCAATGAGCAGTTCTTC. Its translation is CASSPGTGLVNEQFF.

Within the sample, this clone is large. This sequence joins TRBV28 and TRBJ2-1, with D tentatively TRBD1 or TRBD2 (5 bases each). Trimming left V 6 bases short and J 4 bases short, with 10 bases between. Germline V gene lookup returns CDR1 MDHEN and CDR2 SYDVKM. The length of the CDR3 is 13 residues. The CDR3 coding sequence is TGTGCCAGCAGGAGAGAGGGGTACAATGAGCAGTTCTTC. Translation gives CASRREGYNEQFF.

The V gene is TRBV5-6, the J gene TRBJ2-1; 7 bases agree with TRBD1. The V and J ends lost 0 bases and 0 bases, in that order; junction bases with no gene match: 6. Germline CDR1 SGHDT, CDR2 YYEEEE. The CDR3 sequence is 17 residues long. Here the CDR3 reads CASSLVRGWSSYNEQFF. The CDR3 DNA sequence: TGTGCCAGCAGCTTGGTCAGGGGGTGGAGCTCCTACAATGAGCAGTTCTTC.

The rearrangement uses TRBV7-2 and TRBJ2-2; tentative D call: TRBD2 (6 bases). Between the trimmed V and J ends, which lost 4 bases and 0 bases, there was a span of 12 bases. Germline CDR1 SGHTA, CDR2 FQGNSA. The CDR3 runs to 16 residues. The CDR3 DNA follows: TGTGCCAGCAGCTCCTATAGCGGTTCGAACACCGGGGAGCTGTTTTTT. Its translation: CASSSYSGSNTGELFF.

This clone was counted once. This chain links TRBV28 with TRBJ2-7; 8 nucleotides line up with TRBD1. Germline V gene sequence: CDR1 MDHEN, CDR2 SYDVKM. This CDR3 spans 14 amino acids. With V trimmed by 6 bases and J by 6 bases, 10 bases remained unmatched. The CDR3: CASRGDRILSEQYF. Written as DNA, the CDR3 is TGTGCCAGCAGGGGGGACAGGATCCTCTCCGAGCAGTACTTC.